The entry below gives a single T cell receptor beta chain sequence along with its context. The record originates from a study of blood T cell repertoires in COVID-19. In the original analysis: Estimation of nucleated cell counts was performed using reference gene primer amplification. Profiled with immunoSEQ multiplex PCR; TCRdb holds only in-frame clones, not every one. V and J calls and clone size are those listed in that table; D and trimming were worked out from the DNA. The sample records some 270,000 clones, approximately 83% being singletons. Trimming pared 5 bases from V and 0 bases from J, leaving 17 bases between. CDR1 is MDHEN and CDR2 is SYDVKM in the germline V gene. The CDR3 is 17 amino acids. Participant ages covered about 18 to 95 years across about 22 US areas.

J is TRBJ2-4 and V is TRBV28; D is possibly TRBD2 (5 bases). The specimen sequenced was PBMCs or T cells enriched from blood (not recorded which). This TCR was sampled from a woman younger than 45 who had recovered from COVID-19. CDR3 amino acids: CASSPPAGELAKNIQYF. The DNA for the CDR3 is TGTGCCAGCAGTCCCCCTGCGGGTGAATTAGCCAAAAACATTCAGTACTTC.